This entry lists 14 T cell receptor beta chains sequenced from one sample in a study of blood T cell repertoires in COVID-19. Method: immunoSEQ multiplex PCR; TCRdb's copy keeps in-frame clones and lacks some. Of 100,000 to 150,000 clones detected, around 70% appear once; the ten largest clones hold less than 6.5%. The source material was peripheral blood. The source is a man between 60 and 70 years old with acute or convalescent COVID-19.

The chain is built from TRBV5-1 and TRBJ1-4, with a tentative D call TRBD1 (6 bases). The CDR3 length is 14 residues. The germline V gene has CDR1 SGHRS and CDR2 YFSETQ. V lost 5 bases, J lost 3 bases, and 11 bases lay in between. CDR3 sequence (DNA): TGCGCCAGCAGAGGGGGGGCGCCTAATGAAAAACTGTTTTTT. The encoded protein is CASRGGAPNEKLFF. The full variable domain, in which reference TRBV5-1 and TRBJ1-4 provide the parts outside the CDR3, is KAGVTQTPRYLIKTRGQQVTLSCSPISGHRSVSWYQQTPGQGLQFLFEYFSETQRNKGNFPGRFSGRQFSNSRSEMNVSTLELGDSALYLCASRGGAPNEKLFFGSGTQLSVL.

This chain connects TRBV6-5 to TRBJ2-1, with 10 bases matching TRBD1. Germline V gene sequence: CDR1 MNHEY, CDR2 SVGAGI. J lost 4 bases, V lost 10 bases, and 7 bases had no gene match. This CDR3 region has 14 residues. The CDR3 nucleotides read TGTGCCACCTCCGGGACAGGGGTATACAATGAGCAGTTCTTC. Translating it yields CATSGTGVYNEQFF.

This chain joins TRBV6-6 and TRBJ1-1; TRBD1 matches at 8 bases. The ends lost 6 bases at V and 7 bases at J; junction bases unmatched: 7. The CDR3 covers 13 residues. Per germline, CDR1 MNHNY and CDR2 SVGAGI (reference sequence). CDR3 sequence (DNA): TGTGCCAGCAGCCCGACAGGGGTTGGTGAAGCTTTCTTT. Residues: CASSPTGVGEAFF.

The CDR3 protein is CASSFLAGEAYNEQFF. The DNA for the CDR3 is TGCGCCAGCAGCTTCTTAGCGGGAGAGGCCTACAATGAGCAGTTCTTC. The genes are TRBV5-1 and TRBJ2-1; 9 bases agree with TRBD2. The V gene end was trimmed by 2 bases and the J gene end by 2 bases; junction bases not matched to a gene: 5. Germline-derived CDR1 and CDR2 are SGHRS and YFSETQ. The CDR3 extends over 16 amino acids.

The V call is TRBV28, the J call TRBJ1-1; TRBD1 might be the D (6 bases). In germline, CDR1 is MDHEN, CDR2 SYDVKM. This CDR3 has 15 residues. V lost 6 bases, J lost 7 bases, and 21 bases lay in between. The CDR3: CASRRRGQGYSEAFF. The CDR3 region has the DNA TGTGCCAGCAGGAGAAGGGGCCAGGGGTATAGTGAAGCTTTCTTT.

The genes are TRBV18 and TRBJ1-2; possible D gene TRBD1, 5 bases. This CDR3 comprises 15 residues. Germline CDR1 and CDR2: KGHSH and LQKENI. Trimming shortened V by 4 bases and J by 6 bases, and 18 bases separated the two germline ends. The CDR3 loop reads CASSRSTGDADGYTF. Here the CDR3 DNA reads TGTGCCAGCTCACGTTCTACGGGGGACGCCGATGGCTACACCTTC.

V usage is TRBV3-1 (or the pseudogene TRBV3-2) and J usage is TRBJ2-3, with D unclear. CDR1 and CDR2 (germline): LGHDT, YNNKEL (reference sequence). V was cut by 3 bases and J by 2 bases, with 12 bases left in between. The CDR3 loop spans 15 amino acids. This chain's CDR3 is CASSQNSLFTDTQYF. DNA for the CDR3: TGTGCCAGCAGCCAGAACTCGTTATTCACAGATACGCAGTATTTT.

The genes are TRBV12-3 or TRBV12-4 and TRBJ1-1; D uncertain. V lost 3 bases to trimming and J lost 11 bases, with 13 bases between them. There are 12 residues in the CDR3. The DNA of the CDR3 is TGTGCCAGCAGTTTGACGGGGATGAAGGCTTTCTTT. This codes for CASSLTGMKAFF.

V gene TRBV4-2 combines with J gene TRBJ1-2; possibly TRBD1 for D (5 bases). Trimming pared 2 bases from V and 5 bases from J, leaving 15 bases between. CDR3 length: 15 residues. Germline assignment: CDR1 LGHNA and CDR2 YNFKEQ. In DNA, the CDR3 is TGTGCCAGCAGCCAATTCCTAAGGGGTGAATATGGCTACACCTTC. It translates to CASSQFLRGEYGYTF.

The chain employs TRBV7-2 and TRBJ2-5; 7 bases fit TRBD1. V dropped 6 bases and J dropped 3; count of bases not matched to a gene: 4. Germline CDR1 and CDR2: SGHTA and FQGNSA. The CDR3 totals 13 residues. The CDR3 loop is CASRAGTEETQYF. The CDR3 region has the DNA TGTGCCAGCAGAGCTGGGACAGAAGAGACCCAGTACTTC.

The chain couples TRBV24-1 to TRBJ1-4; tentatively, D is TRBD1 (5 bases). Trimming removed 5 bases from V and 7 bases from J, with 16 bases in between. This CDR3 region has 15 residues. Looked up from germline, CDR1 is KGHDR and CDR2 is SFDVKD. CDR3: CATSAPGQGGEKLFF. The CDR3 nucleotides read TGTGCCACCAGTGCCCCGGGGCAGGGAGGTGAAAAACTGTTTTTT.

The gene calls are TRBV3-1 (or the pseudogene TRBV3-2) and TRBJ2-1; 9 bases match TRBD2. This CDR3 is 15 amino acids long. Trimming removed 6 bases from V and 5 bases from J; junction bases left unmatched: 8. The germline V gene encodes CDR1 LGHDT and CDR2 YNNKEL (reference sequence). Here the CDR3 DNA reads TGTGCCAGCAGTCCCTGGGAGCGGGGGGACAATGAGCAGTTCTTC. Translating gives CASSPWERGDNEQFF.

This clone appeared a few times. The chain couples TRBV2 to TRBJ1-2, with 8 bases fitting TRBD1. The CDR3 has 13 residues. The V segment lost 6 bases and the J segment 8 bases; nucleotides outside the gene matches: 8. Germline V CDR1 and CDR2: SNHLY, FYNNEI. CDR3 nucleotides: TGTGCCAGCAGGTCGACAGGGGAGAGGGGCTACACCTTC. It translates to CASRSTGERGYTF.

This clone occurred many times. This chain joins TRBV2 and TRBJ2-7; 10 nucleotides agree with TRBD2. Looked up from germline, CDR1 is SNHLY and CDR2 is FYNNEI. V dropped 7 bases and J dropped 5; count of bases not matched to a gene: 2. This CDR3 contains 12 residues. The CDR3 spells CASTSGGHEQYF. As DNA, the CDR3 is TGTGCCAGCACTAGCGGGGGCCACGAGCAGTACTTC.